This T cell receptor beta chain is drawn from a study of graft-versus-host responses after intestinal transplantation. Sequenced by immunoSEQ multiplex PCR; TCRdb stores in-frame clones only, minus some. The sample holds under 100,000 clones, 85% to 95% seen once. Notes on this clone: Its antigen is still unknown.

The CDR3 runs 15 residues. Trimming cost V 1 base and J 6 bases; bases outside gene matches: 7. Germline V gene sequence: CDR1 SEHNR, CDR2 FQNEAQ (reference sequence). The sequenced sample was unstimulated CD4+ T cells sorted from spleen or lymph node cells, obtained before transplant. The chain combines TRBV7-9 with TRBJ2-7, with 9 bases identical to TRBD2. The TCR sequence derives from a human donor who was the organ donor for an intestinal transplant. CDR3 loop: CASSLEGLAGSEQYF. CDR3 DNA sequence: TGTGCCAGCAGCTTAGAGGGGCTAGCGGGGTCCGAGCAGTACTTC.